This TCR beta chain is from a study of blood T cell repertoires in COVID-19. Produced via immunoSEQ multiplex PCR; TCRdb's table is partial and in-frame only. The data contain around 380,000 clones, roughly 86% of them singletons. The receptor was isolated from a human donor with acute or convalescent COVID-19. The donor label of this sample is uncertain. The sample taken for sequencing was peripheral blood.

CDR3 in DNA: TGTGCCAGTAGTATAGCCAACAGGGATCGCTACACCTTC. Amino acids: CASSIANRDRYTF. The chain couples TRBV19 to TRBJ1-2, with D perhaps matching TRBD1 (6 bases). The V gene's germline CDR1 is LNHDA and CDR2 SQIVND (reference sequence). This CDR3 contains 13 residues. The V end lost 1 base, the J end lost 9 bases, and 12 bases lay between the germline ends. The variable domain in full, completed from reference TRBV19 and TRBJ1-2, reads DGGITQSPKYLFRKEGQNVTLSCEQNLNHDAMYWYRQDPGQGLRLIYYSQIVNDFQKGDIAEGYSVSREKKESFPLTVTSAQKNPTAFYLCASSIANRDRYTFGSGTRLTVV.